This paragraph reports one T cell receptor (beta chain). As yet, its antigen is unknown. These data come from a study of a mutant IDH1 vaccine in newly diagnosed glioma. Across the whole study: The initiation of vaccination occurred 4-6 weeks after radiotherapy alone, or with temozolomide cycles. The treated group averaged around 40 years old and was roughly 62% male, about 40% female.

Time point defined: week 35, safety follow-up. The vaccine gave 300 ug of a 20-mer mutant IDH1 peptide subcutaneously per dose. The study enrolled donors with new WHO grade 3 or 4 IDH1-mutant, ATRX-lost astrocytomas. V lost 6 bases and J lost 6, with 9 bases in between. The CDR3 extends over 11 amino acids. From germline, CDR1 is DFQATT and CDR2 SNEGSKA (reference sequence). Clones were read by immunoSEQ multiplex PCR, and TCRdb kept only the in-frame ones, dropping some. The profile shows around 53,000 clones, around four fifths of them singletons. The source material was PBMCs, sampled from a glioma patient whose treatment included an IDH1 peptide vaccine. The TCR was taken from a man between 40 and 49 years old with glioma. J is TRBJ1-3 and V is TRBV20-1; D unresolved. The DNA for the CDR3 is TGCAGTGCCGGACGTCCAAACACCATATATTTT. Translation gives CSAGRPNTIYF.